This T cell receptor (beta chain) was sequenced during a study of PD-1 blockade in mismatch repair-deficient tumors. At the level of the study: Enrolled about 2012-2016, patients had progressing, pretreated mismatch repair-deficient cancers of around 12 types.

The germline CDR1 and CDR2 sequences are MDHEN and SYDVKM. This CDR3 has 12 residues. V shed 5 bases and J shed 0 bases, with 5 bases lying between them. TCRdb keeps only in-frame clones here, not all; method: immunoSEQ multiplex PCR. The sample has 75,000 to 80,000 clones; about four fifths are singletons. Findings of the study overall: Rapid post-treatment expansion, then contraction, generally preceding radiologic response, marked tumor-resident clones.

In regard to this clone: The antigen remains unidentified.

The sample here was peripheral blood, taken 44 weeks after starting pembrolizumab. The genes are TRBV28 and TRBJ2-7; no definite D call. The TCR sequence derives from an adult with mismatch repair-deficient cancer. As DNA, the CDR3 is TGTGCCAGCAGTCCCTCCTCCTACGAGCAGTACTTC. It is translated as CASSPSSYEQYF. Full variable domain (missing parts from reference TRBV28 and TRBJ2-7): DVKVTQSSRYLVKRTGEKVFLECVQDMDHENMFWYRQDPGLGLRLIYFSYDVKMKEKGDIPEGYSVSREKKERFSLILESASTNQTSMYLCASSPSSYEQYFGPGTRLTVT.